This T cell receptor beta chain was sequenced for a study of cytomegalovirus exposure and HLA in healthy donors. With 60 Vbeta and 13 Jbeta primers, the PCR was carried out. The protocol was immunoSEQ multiplex PCR, while the TCRdb copy is restricted to in-frame clones and leaves out a portion. The sample includes 200,000 or so clones, 82% of them seen just once. Findings and caveats of the study: Follow-up analysis later connected one missense variant in DCLRE1C with trimming of TCR beta V- and J-genes. What was likely a sequencing artifact was a cluster of highly shared sequence variants. Across all donors, roughly uniform sequencing depth was an assumption of the presence/absence analyses.

As regards this clone: Antigen: not known.

In germline, CDR1 is SEHNR, CDR2 FQNEAQ (reference sequence). The V gene lost 5 bases and the J gene lost 0 bases, with 14 bases spanning the gap. The length of the CDR3 is 15 residues. The chain combines TRBV7-9 with TRBJ2-7; D perhaps matches TRBD1 (6 bases). The sample taken for sequencing was PBMCs. This sequence originates from a boy between 2 and 10 years old in good health and CMV-seronegative. The chain's CDR3 is CASSLRDTSSYEQYF. The CDR3 DNA reads as TGTGCCAGCAGCCTCCGGGACACGAGCTCCTACGAGCAGTACTTC. Together with reference TRBV7-9 and TRBJ2-7, the CDR3 gives the full variable domain: DTGVSQNPRHKITKRGQNVTFRCDPISEHNRLYWYRQTLGQGPEFLTYFQNEAQLEKSRLLSDRFSAERPKGSFSTLEIQRTEQGDSAMYLCASSLRDTSSYEQYFGPGTRLTVT.